This passage covers 24 T cell receptor beta chains from one sample sequenced in a study of shared clonotypes between healthy human individuals. The protocol was immunoSEQ multiplex PCR, while the TCRdb copy is restricted to in-frame clones and leaves out a portion. Among nearly 750,000 clones listed, roughly 72% were seen once. Sequencing was carried out using memory CD4+ T cells sorted from blood. Sample subset: CD45RA-negative fraction. The receptors were gathered from a woman under 40 in good health.

V gene TRBV19 combines with J gene TRBJ2-5; D perhaps matches TRBD1 (6 bases). Germline assignment: CDR1 LNHDA and CDR2 SQIVND (reference sequence). Between the trimmed V and J ends, which lost 5 bases and 5 bases, there was a span of 21 bases. The CDR3 has 16 amino acids. CDR3 DNA sequence: TGTGCCAGTAGTTCCCGGCCCAGGGGACGGTCGGAGACCCAGTACTTC. This translates into CASSSRPRGRSETQYF.

The chain joins TRBV27 to TRBJ1-1; D is perhaps TRBD1 (5 bases). The CDR3 length is 15 residues. V was pared by 1 base and J by 3 bases, with 12 bases between. The germline gives CDR1 MNHEY, CDR2 SMNVEV (reference sequence). CDR3: CASSLFWGGDTEAFF. The DNA for the CDR3 is TGTGCCAGCAGTTTATTCTGGGGCGGTGACACTGAAGCTTTCTTT.

This clone was detected ten times or more. The gene calls are TRBV19 and TRBJ2-2; no definite D call. The CDR3 length is 15 residues. CDR1 and CDR2 (germline): LNHDA, SQIVND (reference sequence). V lost 8 bases, J lost 1 base, and 14 bases lay in between. CDR3 sequence reads: CASHLTHGNTGELFF. In DNA, the CDR3 is TGTGCCAGTCACCTCACCCATGGGAACACCGGGGAGCTGTTTTTT.

This clone has more than one count but fewer than ten. The chain recombines TRBV19 with TRBJ2-1, with 12 positions matching TRBD2. Looked up from germline, CDR1 is LNHDA and CDR2 is SQIVND (reference sequence). Losses at the gene ends were 5 bases for V and 1 base for J; bases not matched to a gene: 3. This CDR3 has 16 residues. The chain's CDR3 is CASSGLAGLSYNEQFF. In DNA, the CDR3 is TGTGCCAGTAGTGGACTAGCGGGACTGTCCTACAATGAGCAGTTCTTC. The full variable domain, its missing parts supplied by reference TRBV19 and TRBJ2-1, is DGGITQSPKYLFRKEGQNVTLSCEQNLNHDAMYWYRQDPGQGLRLIYYSQIVNDFQKGDIAEGYSVSREKKESFPLTVTSAQKNPTAFYLCASSGLAGLSYNEQFFGPGTRLTVL.

The V gene is TRBV6-5, the J gene TRBJ1-2; tentatively, D is TRBD1 (6 bases). The CDR3 runs to 13 residues. Trimming took off 2 bases at V and 6 bases at J, with 10 bases between the two ends. CDR1 is MNHEY and CDR2 is SVGAGI in the germline V gene. DNA of the CDR3: TGTGCCAGCAGTTACGGGGGGCCCGATGGCTACACCTTC. Its protein is CASSYGGPDGYTF.

The chain combines TRBV11-2 with TRBJ2-3; tentative D call: TRBD2 (5 bases). The germline V and J ends were trimmed by 3 bases and 0 bases, with 13 bases remaining between them. The CDR3 contains 16 residues. Germline V gene lookup returns CDR1 SGHAT and CDR2 FQNNGV. CDR3 residues: CASSFLGGSSTDTQYF. CDR3 bases: TGTGCCAGCAGCTTCCTCGGAGGATCTAGCACAGATACGCAGTATTTT. The entire variable domain, with the rest obtained from reference TRBV11-2 and TRBJ2-3, is as follows: EAGVAQSPRYKIIEKRQSVAFWCNPISGHATLYWYQQILGQGPKLLIQFQNNGVVDDSQLPKDRFSAERLKGVDSTLKIQPAKLEDSAVYLCASSFLGGSSTDTQYFGPGTRLTVL.

The gene calls are TRBV4-1 and TRBJ2-1; 12 bases are a match to TRBD2. V was pared by 2 bases and J by 8 bases, with 7 bases of the junction left unmatched. The CDR3 extends over 16 amino acids. CDR1 and CDR2 (germline): MGHRA, YSYEKL. The CDR3 nucleotides are TGCGCCAGCAGCCAACTAGCGGGAGGGCTCTTCGATGAGCAGTTCTTC. Translated: CASSQLAGGLFDEQFF.

A few counts support this clone. The V gene is TRBV7-2, the J gene TRBJ2-7; the D gene is possibly TRBD1 (5 bases). The CDR3 covers 13 residues. The V end was cut by 2 bases, the J end by 4 bases, with 9 bases between. Germline-derived CDR1 and CDR2 are SGHTA and FQGNSA. CDR3 loop: CASSLWGQYEQYF. CDR3 sequence (DNA): TGTGCCAGCAGCTTATGGGGCCAGTACGAGCAGTACTTC. Looking up the rest from reference TRBV7-2 and TRBJ2-7 gives the full variable domain: GAGVSQSPSNKVTEKGKDVELRCDPISGHTALYWYRQSLGQGLEFLIYFQGNSAPDKSGLPSDRFSAERTGGSVSTLTIQRTQQEDSAVYLCASSLWGQYEQYFGPGTRLTVT.

The chain couples TRBV2 to TRBJ2-1; 10 nucleotides match TRBD1. The germline CDR1 and CDR2 sequences are SNHLY and FYNNEI. V trimming: 4 bases; J trimming: 7 bases; junction bases outside the gene matches: 16. The CDR3 contains 18 residues. CDR3 DNA sequence: TGTGCCAGCAGTGCCCCAGAAGGGTGGGACAGGGGTGTGAATGAGCAGTTCTTC. It yields the protein CASSAPEGWDRGVNEQFF.

The CDR3 is CATHRDGDEQFF. The DNA for the CDR3 is TGTGCCACCCACAGGGATGGGGATGAGCAGTTCTTC. This chain connects TRBV5-4 to TRBJ2-1; tentative D call: TRBD1 (6 bases). CDR1 is SGHNT, CDR2 YYREEE, per germline (reference sequence). The CDR3 sequence is 12 residues long. V gave up 9 bases and J gave up 8 bases, with 15 bases separating them.

This chain connects TRBV5-1 to TRBJ2-3, with 10 bases aligning to TRBD1. Trimming at V came to 0 bases and at J to 3 bases, leaving 1 base not matched to a gene. Germline CDR1 and CDR2: SGHRS and YFSETQ. The CDR3 covers 15 residues. CDR3 amino acids: CASSLAGQGTDTQYF. In DNA, the CDR3 is TGCGCCAGCAGCTTGGCGGGACAGGGGACAGATACGCAGTATTTT.

The V call is TRBV15, the J call TRBJ2-7, with D possibly called TRBD1 or TRBD2 (7 bases each). Per germline, CDR1 LNHNV and CDR2 YYDKDF (reference sequence). Between the trimmed V and J ends, which lost 1 base and 4 bases, there was a span of 14 bases. The CDR3 sequence is 15 residues long. The CDR3 region has the DNA TGTGCCACCAGCAGAGGGAACAGGGGAGGGTACGAGCAGTACTTC. Amino acids: CATSRGNRGGYEQYF.

The rearrangement joins TRBV7-3 to TRBJ2-5, with D possibly matching TRBD2 (5 bases). CDR1 is SGHTA, CDR2 FQGTGA, per germline. The CDR3 extends over 13 amino acids. V shed 5 bases and J shed 4 bases, with 11 bases lying between them. The CDR3 spells CASSPGRGETQYF. CDR3 coding DNA: TGTGCCAGCAGCCCCGGACGGGGAGAGACCCAGTACTTC.

This chain uses TRBV6-6 with TRBJ2-7; 9 bases line up with TRBD1. Per germline, CDR1 MNHNY and CDR2 SVGAGI (reference sequence). Germline trimming cut 6 bases from V and 2 bases from J; bases unmatched to any gene: 8. This CDR3 has 15 residues. CDR3 DNA: TGTGCCAGCAGGGGGGGGACAGGGATTACCTACGAGCAGTACTTC. It is translated as CASRGGTGITYEQYF.

The rearrangement joins TRBV5-1 to TRBJ2-2; D uncertain. Germline V CDR1 and CDR2: SGHRS, YFSETQ. This CDR3 region has 14 residues. Trimming removed 4 bases from V and 4 bases from J, with 11 bases in between. CDR3 protein: CASSTRQGTGELFF. The CDR3 DNA reads TGCGCCAGCAGCACCCGACAAGGCACCGGGGAGCTGTTTTTT.

The gene calls are TRBV7-9 and TRBJ2-5, with a weak D call TRBD1 (5 bases). The V gene lost 0 bases and the J gene lost 5 bases, with 16 bases spanning the gap. Germline loops: CDR1 SEHNR, CDR2 FQNEAQ (reference sequence). The CDR3 extends over 16 amino acids. CDR3 region: CASSLAQGPIVETQYF. As DNA, the CDR3 is TGTGCCAGCAGCTTAGCTCAGGGCCCAATCGTCGAGACCCAGTACTTC.

This chain joins TRBV11-3 and TRBJ2-1; D not resolved. Trimming left V 0 bases short and J 8 bases short, with 11 bases between. The CDR3 is 14 residues long. Germline V gene data show CDR1 as SGHNT and CDR2 as YENEEA. CDR3 DNA: TGTGCCAGCAGCTTAGATAGCTTTGTGGATGAGCAGTTCTTC. Protein sequence: CASSLDSFVDEQFF.

This chain links TRBV4-1 with TRBJ2-1; 12 nucleotides match TRBD2. Unmatched junction bases numbered 11, after V lost 6 bases and J lost 8 bases. This CDR3 region has 16 residues. Germline V gene sequence: CDR1 MGHRA, CDR2 YSYEKL. The CDR3 DNA follows: TGCGCCAGCAGTTTAAGACTAGCGGGAGCCGCGGATGAGCAGTTCTTC. It yields the protein CASSLRLAGAADEQFF.

The chain carries TRBV19 and TRBJ1-4; 10 bases map to TRBD1. This CDR3 contains 14 residues. V shed 5 bases, J shed 6 bases, and the junction held 3 bases outside the gene matches. Germline V gene sequence: CDR1 LNHDA, CDR2 SQIVND (reference sequence). CDR3 sequence (DNA): TGTGCCAGTAGTTTCGGACAGGGGGATGAAAAACTGTTTTTT. This gives the protein CASSFGQGDEKLFF.

This clone was observed a handful of times. The chain recombines TRBV18 with TRBJ2-7; possibly TRBD1 for D (6 bases). V lost 6 bases and J 6 bases, leaving 18 bases between the germline ends. The CDR3 contains 14 residues. From germline, CDR1 is KGHSH and CDR2 LQKENI. CDR3 bases: TGTGCCAGCTCGCCCTCCGGGACACCACGCGAGCAGTACTTC. Its protein product is CASSPSGTPREQYF.

The rearrangement joins TRBV27 to TRBJ1-1; TRBD1 is a possible D gene (5 bases). Germline CDR1 reads MNHEY; CDR2 reads SMNVEV (reference sequence). V lost 4 bases and J 6 bases, leaving 18 bases between the germline ends. The CDR3 runs 15 residues. CDR3 protein: CASSSIRRGAAEAFF. In nucleotides, the CDR3 is TGTGCCAGCAGTTCGATACGTCGTGGGGCAGCTGAAGCTTTCTTT.

A note on this clone: The same CDR3 can be traced to other DNA sequences in this sample. This chain connects TRBV28 to TRBJ1-5; the match to TRBD1 covers 12 bases. Germline lookup yields CDR1 MDHEN and CDR2 SYDVKM. V lost 6 bases to trimming and J lost 0 bases; unmatched junction nucleotides: 9. The CDR3 length is 18 residues. The CDR3 bases are TGTGCCAGCAGGACCGGGACAGGGGGCCGAAATAGCAATCAGCCCCAGCATTTT. Its protein is CASRTGTGGRNSNQPQHF. The full variable domain, completed using reference TRBV28 and TRBJ1-5, is DVKVTQSSRYLVKRTGEKVFLECVQDMDHENMFWYRQDPGLGLRLIYFSYDVKMKEKGDIPEGYSVSREKKERFSLILESASTNQTSMYLCASRTGTGGRNSNQPQHFGDGTRLSIL.

The chain couples TRBV5-1 to TRBJ2-4; 9 bases fit TRBD1. V lost 0 bases and J lost 8; bases outside the gene matches: 6. Per germline, CDR1 SGHRS and CDR2 YFSETQ. The CDR3 runs 15 residues. In nucleotides, the CDR3 is TGCGCCAGCAGCTTGGGGGACAGGGACGTGGACATTCAGTACTTC. This gives the protein CASSLGDRDVDIQYF. The full variable domain, its missing parts supplied by reference TRBV5-1 and TRBJ2-4, is KAGVTQTPRYLIKTRGQQVTLSCSPISGHRSVSWYQQTPGQGLQFLFEYFSETQRNKGNFPGRFSGRQFSNSRSEMNVSTLELGDSALYLCASSLGDRDVDIQYFGAGTRLSVL.

V is TRBV27 and J is TRBJ2-7, with 9 bases fitting TRBD2. Trimming cost V 5 bases and J 2 bases; bases outside gene matches: 7. Germline assignment: CDR1 MNHEY and CDR2 SMNVEV (reference sequence). The CDR3 consists of 15 residues. CDR3: CASSPSGIDTYEQYF. DNA of the CDR3: TGTGCCAGCAGTCCTAGCGGGATTGATACCTACGAGCAGTACTTC.